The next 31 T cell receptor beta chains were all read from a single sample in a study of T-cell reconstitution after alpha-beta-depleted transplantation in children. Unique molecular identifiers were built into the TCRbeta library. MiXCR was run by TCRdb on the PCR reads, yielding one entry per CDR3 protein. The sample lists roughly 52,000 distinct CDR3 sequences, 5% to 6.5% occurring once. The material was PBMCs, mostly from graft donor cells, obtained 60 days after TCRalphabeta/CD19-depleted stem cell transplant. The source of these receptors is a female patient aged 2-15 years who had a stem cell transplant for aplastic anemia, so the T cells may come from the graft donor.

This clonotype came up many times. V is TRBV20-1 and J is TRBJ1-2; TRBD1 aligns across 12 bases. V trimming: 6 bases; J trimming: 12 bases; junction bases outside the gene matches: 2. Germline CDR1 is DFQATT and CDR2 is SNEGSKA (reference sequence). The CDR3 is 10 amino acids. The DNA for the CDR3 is TGCAGTGCCGGGACAGGGGGCCACACCTTC. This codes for CSAGTGGHTF.

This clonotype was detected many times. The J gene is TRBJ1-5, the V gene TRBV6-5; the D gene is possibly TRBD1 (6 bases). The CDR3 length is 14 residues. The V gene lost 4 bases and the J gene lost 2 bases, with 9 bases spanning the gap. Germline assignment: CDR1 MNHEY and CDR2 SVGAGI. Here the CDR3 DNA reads TGTGCCAGCAGTTGGAACAGGGGCAATCAGCCCCAGCATTTT. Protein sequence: CASSWNRGNQPQHF.

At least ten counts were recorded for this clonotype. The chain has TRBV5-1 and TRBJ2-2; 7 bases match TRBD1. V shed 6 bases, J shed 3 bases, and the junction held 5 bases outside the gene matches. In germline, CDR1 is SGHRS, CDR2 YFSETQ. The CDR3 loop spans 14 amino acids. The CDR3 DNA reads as TGCGCCAGCAAAGAGACAGGGTACACCGGGGAGCTGTTTTTT. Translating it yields CASKETGYTGELFF.

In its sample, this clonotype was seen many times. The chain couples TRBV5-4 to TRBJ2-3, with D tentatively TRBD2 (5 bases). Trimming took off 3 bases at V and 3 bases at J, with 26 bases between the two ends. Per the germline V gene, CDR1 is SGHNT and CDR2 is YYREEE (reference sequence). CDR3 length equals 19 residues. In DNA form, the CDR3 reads TGTGCCAGCAGCTCCCCGTTTTTTTGGGGAGAGGGCCAAACAGATACGCAGTATTTT. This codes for CASSSPFFWGEGQTDTQYF.

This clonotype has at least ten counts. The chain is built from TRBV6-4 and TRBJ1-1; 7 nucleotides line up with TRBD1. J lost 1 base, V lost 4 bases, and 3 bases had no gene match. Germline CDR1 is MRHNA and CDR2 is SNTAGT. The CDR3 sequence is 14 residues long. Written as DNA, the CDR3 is TGTGCCAGCAGTGTCCGGACAGGGAACACTGAAGCTTTCTTT. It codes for CASSVRTGNTEAFF.

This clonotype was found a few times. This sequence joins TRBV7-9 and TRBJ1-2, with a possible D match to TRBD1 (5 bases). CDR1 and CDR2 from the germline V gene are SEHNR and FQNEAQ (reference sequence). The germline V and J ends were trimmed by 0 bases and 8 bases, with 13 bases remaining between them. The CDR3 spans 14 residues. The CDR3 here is CASSLAAGLGGYTF. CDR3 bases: TGTGCCAGCAGCTTAGCGGCAGGGCTGGGGGGCTACACCTTC.

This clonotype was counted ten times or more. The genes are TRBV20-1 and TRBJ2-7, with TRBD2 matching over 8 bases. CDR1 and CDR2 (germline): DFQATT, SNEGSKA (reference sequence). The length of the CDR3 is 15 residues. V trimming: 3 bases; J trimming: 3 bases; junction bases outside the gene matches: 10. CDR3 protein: CSASPPVAGNYEQYF. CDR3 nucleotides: TGCAGTGCTAGCCCCCCGGTAGCGGGAAACTACGAGCAGTACTTC.

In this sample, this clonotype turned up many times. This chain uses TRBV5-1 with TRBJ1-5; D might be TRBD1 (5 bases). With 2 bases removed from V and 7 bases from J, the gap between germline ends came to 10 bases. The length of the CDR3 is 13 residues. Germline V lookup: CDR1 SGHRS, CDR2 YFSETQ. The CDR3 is CASSFGQGQPQHF. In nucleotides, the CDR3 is TGCGCCAGCAGCTTTGGCCAGGGACAGCCCCAGCATTTT.

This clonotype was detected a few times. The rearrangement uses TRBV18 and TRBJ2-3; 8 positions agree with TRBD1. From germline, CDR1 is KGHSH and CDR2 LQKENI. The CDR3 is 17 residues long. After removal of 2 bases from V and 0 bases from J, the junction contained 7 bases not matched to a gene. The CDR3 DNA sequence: TGTGCCAGCTCACCATCGAACAGGGGGAGGAGCACAGATACGCAGTATTTT. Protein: CASSPSNRGRSTDTQYF.

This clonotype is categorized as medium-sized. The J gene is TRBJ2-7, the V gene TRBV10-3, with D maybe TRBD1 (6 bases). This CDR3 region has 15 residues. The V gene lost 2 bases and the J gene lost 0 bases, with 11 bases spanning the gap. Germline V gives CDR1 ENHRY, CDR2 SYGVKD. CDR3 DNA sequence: TGTGCCATCAGTGAGGAAGGGGGACACTCCTACGAGCAGTACTTC. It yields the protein CAISEEGGHSYEQYF.

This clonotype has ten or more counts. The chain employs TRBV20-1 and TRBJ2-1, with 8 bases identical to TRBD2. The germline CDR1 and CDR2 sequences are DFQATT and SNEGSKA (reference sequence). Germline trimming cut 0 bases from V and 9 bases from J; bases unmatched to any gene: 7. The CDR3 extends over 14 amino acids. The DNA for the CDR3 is TGCAGTGCTAGAGATGGGACTAGAGGAGTTGAGCAGTTCTTC. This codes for CSARDGTRGVEQFF.

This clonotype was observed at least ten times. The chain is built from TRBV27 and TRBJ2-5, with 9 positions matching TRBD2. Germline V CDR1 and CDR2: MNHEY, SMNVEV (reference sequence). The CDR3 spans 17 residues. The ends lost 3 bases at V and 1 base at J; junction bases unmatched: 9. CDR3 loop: CASSLWRGGILQETQYF. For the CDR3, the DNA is TGTGCCAGCAGTTTGTGGCGGGGGGGCATCCTCCAAGAGACCCAGTACTTC.

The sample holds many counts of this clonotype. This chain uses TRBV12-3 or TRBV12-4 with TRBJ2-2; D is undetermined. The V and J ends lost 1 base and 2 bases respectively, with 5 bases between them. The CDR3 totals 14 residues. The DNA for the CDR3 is TGTGCCAGCAGTTTAGATTCAAACACCGGGGAGCTGTTTTTT. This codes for CASSLDSNTGELFF.

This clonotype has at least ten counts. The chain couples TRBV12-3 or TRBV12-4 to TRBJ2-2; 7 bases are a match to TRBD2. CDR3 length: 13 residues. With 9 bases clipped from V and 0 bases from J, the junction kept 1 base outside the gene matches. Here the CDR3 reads CASGGANTGELFF. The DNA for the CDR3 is TGTGCCAGTGGGGGGGCGAACACCGGGGAGCTGTTTTTT.

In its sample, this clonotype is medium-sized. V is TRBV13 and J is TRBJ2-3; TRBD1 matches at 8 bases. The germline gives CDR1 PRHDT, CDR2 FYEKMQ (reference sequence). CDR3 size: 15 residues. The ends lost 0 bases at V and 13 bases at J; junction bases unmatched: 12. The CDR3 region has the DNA TGTGCCAGCAGCTTAGGCCGTGGCAGGGGGCCTCCTAAGTATTTT. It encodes CASSLGRGRGPPKYF.

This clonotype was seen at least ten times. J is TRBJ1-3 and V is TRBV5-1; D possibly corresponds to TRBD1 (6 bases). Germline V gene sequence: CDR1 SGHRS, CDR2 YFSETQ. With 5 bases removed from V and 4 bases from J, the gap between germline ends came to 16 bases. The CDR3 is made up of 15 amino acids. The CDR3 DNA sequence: TGCGCCAGCAGTAATCGGGGGACACAAGGAAACACCATATATTTT. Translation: CASSNRGTQGNTIYF.

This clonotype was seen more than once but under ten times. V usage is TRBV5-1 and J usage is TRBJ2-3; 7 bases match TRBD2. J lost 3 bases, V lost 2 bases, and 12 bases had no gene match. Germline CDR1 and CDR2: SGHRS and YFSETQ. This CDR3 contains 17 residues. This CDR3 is CASSFRFGGRITDTQYF. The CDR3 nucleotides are TGCGCCAGCAGCTTCAGGTTCGGCGGGAGAATTACAGATACGCAGTATTTT.

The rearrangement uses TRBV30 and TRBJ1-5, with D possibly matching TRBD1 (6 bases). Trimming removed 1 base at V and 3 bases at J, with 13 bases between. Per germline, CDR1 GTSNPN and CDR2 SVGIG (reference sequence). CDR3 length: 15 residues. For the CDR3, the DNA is TGTGCCTGGAGTGAGACAGGACTCTCCAATCAGCCCCAGCATTTT. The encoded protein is CAWSETGLSNQPQHF.

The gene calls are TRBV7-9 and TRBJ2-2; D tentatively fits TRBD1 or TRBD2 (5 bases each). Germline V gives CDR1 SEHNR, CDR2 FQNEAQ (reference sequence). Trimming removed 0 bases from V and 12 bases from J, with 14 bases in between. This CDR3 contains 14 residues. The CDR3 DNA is TGTGCCAGCAGCTTAGCGCGTTTAGAGGGGAAGCTGTTTTTT. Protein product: CASSLARLEGKLFF.

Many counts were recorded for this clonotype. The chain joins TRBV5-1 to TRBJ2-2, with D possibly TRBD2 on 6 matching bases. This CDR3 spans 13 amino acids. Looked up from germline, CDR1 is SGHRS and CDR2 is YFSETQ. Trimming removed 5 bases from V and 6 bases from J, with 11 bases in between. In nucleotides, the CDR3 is TGCGCCAGCAGAGTGGCGGGACCCGGGGAGCTGTTTTTT. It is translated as CASRVAGPGELFF.

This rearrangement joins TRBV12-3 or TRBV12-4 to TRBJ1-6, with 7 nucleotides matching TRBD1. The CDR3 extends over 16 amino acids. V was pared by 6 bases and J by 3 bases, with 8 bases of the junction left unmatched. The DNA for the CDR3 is TGTGCCAGCAGCCCGGGACAGATTAACTATAATTCACCCCTCCACTTT. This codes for CASSPGQINYNSPLHF.

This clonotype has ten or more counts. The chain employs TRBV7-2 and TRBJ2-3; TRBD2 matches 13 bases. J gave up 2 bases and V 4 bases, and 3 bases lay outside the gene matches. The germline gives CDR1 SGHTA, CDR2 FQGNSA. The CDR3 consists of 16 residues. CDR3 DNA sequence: TGTGCCAGCAGCTCCGGACTAGCGGGGGACACAGATACGCAGTATTTT. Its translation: CASSSGLAGDTDTQYF.

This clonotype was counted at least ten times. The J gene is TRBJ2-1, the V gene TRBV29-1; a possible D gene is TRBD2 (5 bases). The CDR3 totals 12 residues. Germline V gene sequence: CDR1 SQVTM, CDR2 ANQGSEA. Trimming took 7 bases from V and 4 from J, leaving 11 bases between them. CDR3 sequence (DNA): TGCAGCGCCGGAGGCGGGTACAATGAGCAGTTCTTC. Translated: CSAGGGYNEQFF.

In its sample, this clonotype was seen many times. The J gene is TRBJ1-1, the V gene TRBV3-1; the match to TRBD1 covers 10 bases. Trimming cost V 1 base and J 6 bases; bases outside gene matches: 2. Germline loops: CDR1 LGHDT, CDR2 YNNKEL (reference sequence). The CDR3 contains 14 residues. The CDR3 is CASSQGGTGAEAFF. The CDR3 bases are TGTGCCAGCAGCCAAGGGGGGACAGGGGCTGAAGCTTTCTTT.

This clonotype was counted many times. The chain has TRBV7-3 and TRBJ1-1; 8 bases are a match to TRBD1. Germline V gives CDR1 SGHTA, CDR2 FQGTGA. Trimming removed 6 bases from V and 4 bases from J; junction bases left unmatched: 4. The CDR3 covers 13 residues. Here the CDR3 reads CASSLTGGTEAFF. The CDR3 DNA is TGTGCCAGCAGTCTCACAGGGGGCACTGAAGCTTTCTTT.

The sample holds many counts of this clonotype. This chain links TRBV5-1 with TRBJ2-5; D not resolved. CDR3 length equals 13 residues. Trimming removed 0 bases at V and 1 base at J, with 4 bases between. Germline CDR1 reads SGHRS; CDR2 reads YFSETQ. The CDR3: CASSLDIQETQYF. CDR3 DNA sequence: TGCGCCAGCAGCTTGGACATCCAAGAGACCCAGTACTTC.

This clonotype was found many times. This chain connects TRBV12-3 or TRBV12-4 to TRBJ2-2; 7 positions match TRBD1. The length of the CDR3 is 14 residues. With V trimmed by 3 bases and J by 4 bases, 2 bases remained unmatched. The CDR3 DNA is TGTGCCAGCAGTTTGTCAGGGGGCACCGGGGAGCTGTTTTTT. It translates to CASSLSGGTGELFF.

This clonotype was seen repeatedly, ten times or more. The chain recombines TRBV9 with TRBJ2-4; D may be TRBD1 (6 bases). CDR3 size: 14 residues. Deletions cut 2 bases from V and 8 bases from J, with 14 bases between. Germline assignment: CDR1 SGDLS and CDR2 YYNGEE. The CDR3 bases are TGTGCCAGCAGCGTCCGGGACATTACGGACATTCAGTACTTC. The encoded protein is CASSVRDITDIQYF.

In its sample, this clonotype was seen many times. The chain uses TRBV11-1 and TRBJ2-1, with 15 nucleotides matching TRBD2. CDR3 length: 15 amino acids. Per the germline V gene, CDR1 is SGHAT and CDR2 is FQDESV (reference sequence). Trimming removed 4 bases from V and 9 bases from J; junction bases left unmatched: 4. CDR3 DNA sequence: TGTGCCAGCAGCTCCGGACTAGCGGGAGGGTTTGAGCAGTTCTTC. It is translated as CASSSGLAGGFEQFF. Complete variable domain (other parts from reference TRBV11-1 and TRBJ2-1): EAEVAQSPRYKITEKSQAVAFWCDPISGHATLYWYRQILGQGPELLVQFQDESVVDDSQLPKDRFSAERLKGVDSTLKIQPAELGDSAMYLCASSSGLAGGFEQFFGPGTRLTVL.

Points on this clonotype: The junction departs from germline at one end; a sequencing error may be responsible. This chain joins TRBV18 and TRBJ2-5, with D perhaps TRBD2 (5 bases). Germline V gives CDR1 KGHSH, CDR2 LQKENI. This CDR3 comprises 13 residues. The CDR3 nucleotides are TGTGCCGGCTCCCCCGGGGTCCAAGAGACCCAGTACTTC. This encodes CAGSPGVQETQYF.

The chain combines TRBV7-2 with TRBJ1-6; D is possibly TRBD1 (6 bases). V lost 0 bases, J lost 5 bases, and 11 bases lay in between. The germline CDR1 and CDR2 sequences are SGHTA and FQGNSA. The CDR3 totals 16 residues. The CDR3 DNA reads TGTGCCAGCAGCTTAGCGCAGGGGCTAAATAATTCACCCCTCCACTTT. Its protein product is CASSLAQGLNNSPLHF.